This TCR beta chain was retrieved from a study of T-cell reconstitution after alpha-beta-depleted transplantation in children. During its preparation, the TCRbeta library received unique molecular identifiers. TCRdb re-called the PCR reads through MiXCR, storing one row per CDR3 protein. The sample records roughly 300,000 distinct CDR3 sequences, about 10% being singletons. This clonotype was seen a few times. The CDR3 is 15 amino acids. Per germline, CDR1 SGHNT and CDR2 YYREEE (reference sequence). Unmatched junction bases numbered 12, after V lost 4 bases and J lost 8 bases. This receptor was taken from a human donor who donated a stem cell graft to a child with SCID. This sequence joins TRBV5-4 and TRBJ2-3; the match to TRBD1 covers 8 bases. The input for sequencing was PBMCs from the stem cell graft donor, taken from the stem cell graft. The CDR3 DNA reads as TGTGCCAGCAGCCACCAAAGACAGGGGCCCGGTACGCAGTATTTT. Amino acid sequence: CASSHQRQGPGTQYF.